The 10 T cell receptor beta chains below come from one sample, sequenced in a study of blood T cell repertoires in COVID-19. The repertoire was sequenced with immunoSEQ multiplex PCR; TCRdb's copy has only in-frame clones and lacks some. The profile shows tens of thousands of clones, 89% of them singletons. The sample comprised peripheral blood. The receptors stem from a man aged 45-60 years with COVID-19, enrolled during active disease.

V usage is TRBV2 and J usage is TRBJ1-4; D may be TRBD1 (6 bases). V was shortened by 6 bases and J by 12 bases, with 17 bases between the two germline ends. CDR1 and CDR2 from the germline V gene are SNHLY and FYNNEI. The CDR3 is 13 residues long. CDR3 DNA sequence: TGTGCCAGCAGCGTAGAGGGAGGGGGGGAACTGTTTTTT. The encoded protein is CASSVEGGGELFF.

V usage is TRBV6-5 and J usage is TRBJ1-4; D is ambiguous. The CDR3 runs 13 residues. The V end lost 6 bases, the J end lost 5 bases, and 10 bases lay between the germline ends. Germline V CDR1 and CDR2: MNHEY, SVGAGI. This CDR3 reads CASRKGLNEKLFF. The CDR3 nucleotides read TGTGCCAGCAGGAAAGGACTGAATGAAAAACTGTTTTTT.

V is TRBV29-1 and J is TRBJ2-7; 8 nucleotides align to TRBD2. V was pared by 7 bases and J by 0 bases, with 5 bases of the junction left unmatched. Germline values: CDR1 SQVTM, CDR2 ANQGSEA. This CDR3 has 13 residues. In DNA form, the CDR3 reads TGCAGCGCCCGGGGGGGGAGCTCCTACGAGCAGTACTTC. This encodes CSARGGSSYEQYF.

The chain couples TRBV19 to TRBJ2-5, with D perhaps TRBD1 (5 bases). The length of the CDR3 is 14 residues. Trimming took off 4 bases at V and 5 bases at J, with 14 bases between the two ends. The germline V gene encodes CDR1 LNHDA and CDR2 SQIVND (reference sequence). The CDR3 sequence is CASSTRRDLETQYF. The CDR3 DNA sequence: TGTGCCAGTAGTACCCGCAGGGATCTGGAGACCCAGTACTTC.

The V and J genes are TRBV14 and TRBJ2-1; TRBD2 matches at 10 bases. This CDR3 is built from 15 residues. Germline trimming cut 4 bases from V and 2 bases from J; bases unmatched to any gene: 2. Germline V gene sequence: CDR1 SGHDN, CDR2 FVKESK. In DNA, the CDR3 is TGTGCCAGCAGCCCTAGCGGGGGAGCCTACAATGAGCAGTTCTTC. Amino acids: CASSPSGGAYNEQFF.

The chain uses TRBV11-2 and TRBJ1-1; D is undetermined. V lost 5 bases and J lost 0, with 10 bases in between. The CDR3 length is 14 residues. Germline-derived CDR1 and CDR2 are SGHAT and FQNNGV. This CDR3 reads CASSPKRMNTEAFF. The CDR3 DNA follows: TGTGCCAGCAGCCCAAAGCGGATGAACACTGAAGCTTTCTTT.

This clone was observed once. This rearrangement joins TRBV5-8 to TRBJ2-5; TRBD1 agrees at 7 bases. Germline-derived CDR1 and CDR2 are SGHTS and YDEGEE. The CDR3 has 15 amino acids. V lost 1 base to trimming and J lost 1 base; unmatched junction nucleotides: 4. CDR3 protein: CASSLLRDSQETQYF. CDR3 sequence (DNA): TGTGCCAGCAGCTTGCTTAGGGACAGCCAAGAGACCCAGTACTTC.

V usage is TRBV5-6 and J usage is TRBJ2-7; 7 bases map to TRBD1. Germline trimming cut 4 bases from V and 2 bases from J; bases unmatched to any gene: 3. The CDR3 contains 13 residues. Germline CDR1 reads SGHDT; CDR2 reads YYEEEE. This CDR3 is CASSLTGAYEQYF. CDR3 DNA sequence: TGTGCCAGCAGCCTTACAGGGGCCTACGAGCAGTACTTC.

This chain joins TRBV4-1 and TRBJ1-5, with a possible D match to TRBD1 (6 bases). Trimming shortened V by 0 bases and J by 9 bases, and 18 bases separated the two germline ends. Germline CDR1 is MGHRA and CDR2 is YSYEKL. This CDR3 contains 16 residues. DNA for the CDR3: TGCGCCAGCAGCCAAGAGGTCGGGGGGCGCCGAGGGCCCCAGCATTTT. This encodes CASSQEVGGRRGPQHF.

The chain recombines TRBV10-3 with TRBJ2-7; TRBD1 might be the D (6 bases). Germline V CDR1 and CDR2: ENHRY, SYGVKD. Trimming took 0 bases from V and 2 from J, leaving 8 bases between them. The CDR3 extends over 14 amino acids. CDR3 protein: CAISESQGPYEQYF. As DNA, the CDR3 is TGTGCCATCAGTGAGTCACAGGGACCCTACGAGCAGTACTTC.